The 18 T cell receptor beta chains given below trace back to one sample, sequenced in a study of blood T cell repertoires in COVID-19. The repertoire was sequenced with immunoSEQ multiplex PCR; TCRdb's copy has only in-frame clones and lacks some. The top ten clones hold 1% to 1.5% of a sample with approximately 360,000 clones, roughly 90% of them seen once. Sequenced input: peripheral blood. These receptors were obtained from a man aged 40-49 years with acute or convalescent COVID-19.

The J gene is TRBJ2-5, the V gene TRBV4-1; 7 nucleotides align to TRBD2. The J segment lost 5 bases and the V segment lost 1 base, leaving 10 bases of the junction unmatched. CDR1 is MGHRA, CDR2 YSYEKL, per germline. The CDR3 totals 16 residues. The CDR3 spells CASSQVRGRAGETQYF. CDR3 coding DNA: TGCGCCAGCAGCCAAGTGCGGGGGAGGGCCGGGGAGACCCAGTACTTC.

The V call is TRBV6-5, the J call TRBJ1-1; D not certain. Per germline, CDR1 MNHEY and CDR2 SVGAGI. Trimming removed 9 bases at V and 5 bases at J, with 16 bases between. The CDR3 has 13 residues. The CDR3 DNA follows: TGTGCCAGTTCGGCGGCCCCCGGGACTGAAGCTTTCTTT. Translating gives CASSAAPGTEAFF.

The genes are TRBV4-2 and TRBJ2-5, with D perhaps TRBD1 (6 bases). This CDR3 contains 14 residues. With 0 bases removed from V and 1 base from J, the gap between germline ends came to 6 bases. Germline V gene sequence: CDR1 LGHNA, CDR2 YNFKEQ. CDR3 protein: CASSQEDSQETQYF. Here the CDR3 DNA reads TGTGCCAGCAGCCAAGAGGACAGCCAAGAGACCCAGTACTTC.

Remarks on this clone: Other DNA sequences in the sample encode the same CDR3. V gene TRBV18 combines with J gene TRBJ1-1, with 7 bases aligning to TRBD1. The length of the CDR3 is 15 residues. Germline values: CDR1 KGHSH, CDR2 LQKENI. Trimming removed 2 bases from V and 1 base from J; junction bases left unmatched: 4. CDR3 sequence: CASSPLGQSNTEAFF. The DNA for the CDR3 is TGTGCCAGCTCACCATTGGGACAGTCGAACACTGAAGCTTTCTTT.

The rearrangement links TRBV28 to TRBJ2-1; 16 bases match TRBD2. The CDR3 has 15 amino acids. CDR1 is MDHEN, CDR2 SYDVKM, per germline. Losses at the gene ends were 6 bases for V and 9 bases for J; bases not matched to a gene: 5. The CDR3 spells CASRGTSGRAAEQFF. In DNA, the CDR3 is TGTGCCAGCAGAGGGACTAGCGGGAGGGCGGCTGAGCAGTTCTTC. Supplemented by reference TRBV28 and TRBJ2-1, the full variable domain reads DVKVTQSSRYLVKRTGEKVFLECVQDMDHENMFWYRQDPGLGLRLIYFSYDVKMKEKGDIPEGYSVSREKKERFSLILESASTNQTSMYLCASRGTSGRAAEQFFGPGTRLTVL.

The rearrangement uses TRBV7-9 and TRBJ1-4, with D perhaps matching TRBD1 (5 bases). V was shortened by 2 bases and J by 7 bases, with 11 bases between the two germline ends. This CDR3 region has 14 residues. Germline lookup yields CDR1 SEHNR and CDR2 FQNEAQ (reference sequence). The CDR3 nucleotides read TGTGCCAGCAGCTTAATGCAGGGCTCTGAAAAACTGTTTTTT. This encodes CASSLMQGSEKLFF.

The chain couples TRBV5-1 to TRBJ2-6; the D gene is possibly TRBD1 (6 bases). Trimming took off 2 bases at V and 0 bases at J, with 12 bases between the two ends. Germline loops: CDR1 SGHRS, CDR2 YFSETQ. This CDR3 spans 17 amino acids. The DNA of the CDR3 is TGCGCCAGCAGCTTCACACAAGGGGGCTCTGGGGCCAACGTCCTGACTTTC. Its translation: CASSFTQGGSGANVLTF.

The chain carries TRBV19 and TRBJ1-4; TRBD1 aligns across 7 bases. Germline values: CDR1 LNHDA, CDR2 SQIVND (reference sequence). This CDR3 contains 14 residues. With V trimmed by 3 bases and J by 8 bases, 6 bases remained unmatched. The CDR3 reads CASSMTGTAEKLFF. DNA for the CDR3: TGTGCCAGTAGTATGACCGGGACAGCAGAAAAACTGTTTTTT.

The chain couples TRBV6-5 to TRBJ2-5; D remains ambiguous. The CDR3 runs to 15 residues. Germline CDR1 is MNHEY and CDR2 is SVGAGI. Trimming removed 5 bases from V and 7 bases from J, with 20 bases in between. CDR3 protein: CASSRPPGRRRTQYF. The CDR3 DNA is TGTGCCAGCAGTCGTCCCCCGGGTCGGCGTAGGACCCAGTACTTC.

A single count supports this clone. The CDR3 reads CASSVGLGQPQHF. CDR3 in DNA: TGCGCCAGCAGTGTGGGGCTGGGTCAGCCCCAGCATTTT. V gene TRBV5-1 combines with J gene TRBJ1-5; D is perhaps TRBD1 (5 bases). Germline V lookup: CDR1 SGHRS, CDR2 YFSETQ. V gave up 5 bases and J gave up 6 bases, with 12 bases separating them. The CDR3 contains 13 residues.

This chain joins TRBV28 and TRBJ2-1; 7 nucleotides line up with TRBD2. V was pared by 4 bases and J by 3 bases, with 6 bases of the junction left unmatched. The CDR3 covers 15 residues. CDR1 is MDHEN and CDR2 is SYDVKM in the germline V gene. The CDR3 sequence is CASSSAGGSYNEQFF. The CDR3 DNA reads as TGTGCCAGCAGTTCCGCCGGGGGGAGCTACAATGAGCAGTTCTTC.

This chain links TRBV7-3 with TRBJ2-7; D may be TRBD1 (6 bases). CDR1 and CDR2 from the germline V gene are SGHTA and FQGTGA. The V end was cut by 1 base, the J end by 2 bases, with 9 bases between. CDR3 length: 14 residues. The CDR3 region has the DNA TGTGCCAGCAGCTTAAGGGGGCGCCCCTACGAGCAGTACTTC. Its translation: CASSLRGRPYEQYF.

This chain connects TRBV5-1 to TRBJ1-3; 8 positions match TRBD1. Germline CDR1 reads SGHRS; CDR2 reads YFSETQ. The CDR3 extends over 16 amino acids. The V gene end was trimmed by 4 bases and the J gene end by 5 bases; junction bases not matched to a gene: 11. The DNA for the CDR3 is TGCGCCAGCAGCCTGACAGGGGCCATGGGGAGAAACACCATATATTTT. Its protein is CASSLTGAMGRNTIYF.

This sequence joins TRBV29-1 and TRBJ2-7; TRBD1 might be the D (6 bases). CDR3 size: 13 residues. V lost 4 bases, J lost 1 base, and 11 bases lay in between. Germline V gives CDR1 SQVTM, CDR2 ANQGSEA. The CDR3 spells CSVGPGDSYEQYF. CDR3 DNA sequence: TGCAGCGTTGGCCCAGGGGATTCCTACGAGCAGTACTTC.

The CDR3 region has the DNA TGCGCCAGCAGCCAGACTAGCTCTGGAAACACCATATATTTT. It translates to CASSQTSSGNTIYF. The chain couples TRBV5-1 to TRBJ1-3, with D hard to call. The V and J ends lost 4 bases and 0 bases respectively, with 8 bases between them. The CDR3 is 14 amino acids. CDR1 SGHRS and CDR2 YFSETQ come from the germline V gene. Using reference TRBV5-1 and TRBJ1-3 for the parts outside the CDR3, the full variable domain is KAGVTQTPRYLIKTRGQQVTLSCSPISGHRSVSWYQQTPGQGLQFLFEYFSETQRNKGNFPGRFSGRQFSNSRSEMNVSTLELGDSALYLCASSQTSSGNTIYFGEGSWLTVV.

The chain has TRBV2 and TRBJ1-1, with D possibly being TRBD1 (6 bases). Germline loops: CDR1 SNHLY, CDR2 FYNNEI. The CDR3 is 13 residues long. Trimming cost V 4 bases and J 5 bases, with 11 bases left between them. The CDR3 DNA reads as TGTGCCAGCAGTGCAACAGGGACAACTGAAGCTTTCTTT. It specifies CASSATGTTEAFF.

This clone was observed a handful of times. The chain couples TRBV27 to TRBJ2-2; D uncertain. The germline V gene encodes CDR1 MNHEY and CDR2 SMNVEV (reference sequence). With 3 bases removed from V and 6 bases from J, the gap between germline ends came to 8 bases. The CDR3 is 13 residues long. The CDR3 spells CASSFPRAGELFF. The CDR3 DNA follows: TGTGCCAGCAGTTTCCCTAGAGCCGGGGAGCTGTTTTTT.

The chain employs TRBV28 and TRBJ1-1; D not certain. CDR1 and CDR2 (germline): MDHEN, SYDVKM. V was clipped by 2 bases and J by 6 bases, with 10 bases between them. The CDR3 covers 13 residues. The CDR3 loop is CASSLMPGSEAFF. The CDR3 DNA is TGTGCCAGCAGTTTAATGCCAGGATCTGAAGCTTTCTTT. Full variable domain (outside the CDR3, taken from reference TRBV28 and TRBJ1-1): DVKVTQSSRYLVKRTGEKVFLECVQDMDHENMFWYRQDPGLGLRLIYFSYDVKMKEKGDIPEGYSVSREKKERFSLILESASTNQTSMYLCASSLMPGSEAFFGQGTRLTVV.